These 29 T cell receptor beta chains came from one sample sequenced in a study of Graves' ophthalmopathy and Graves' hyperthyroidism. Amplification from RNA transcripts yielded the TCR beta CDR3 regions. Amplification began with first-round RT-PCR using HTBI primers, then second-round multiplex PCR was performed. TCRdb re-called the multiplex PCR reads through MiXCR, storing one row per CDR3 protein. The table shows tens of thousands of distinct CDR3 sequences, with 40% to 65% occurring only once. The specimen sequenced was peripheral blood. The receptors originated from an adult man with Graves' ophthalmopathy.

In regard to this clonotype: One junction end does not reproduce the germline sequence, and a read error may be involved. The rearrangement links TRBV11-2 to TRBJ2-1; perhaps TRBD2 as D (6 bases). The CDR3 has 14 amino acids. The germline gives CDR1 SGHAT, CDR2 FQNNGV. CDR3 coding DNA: TGTGCCAACAGCGGATGGGACTTCTACAATGAACAGTTCTTC. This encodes CANSGWDFYNEQFF.

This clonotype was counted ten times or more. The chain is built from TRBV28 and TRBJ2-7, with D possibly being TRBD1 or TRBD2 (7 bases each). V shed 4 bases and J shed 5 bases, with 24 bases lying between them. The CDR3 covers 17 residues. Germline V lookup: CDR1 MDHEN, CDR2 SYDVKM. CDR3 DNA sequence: TGTGCCAGCAGTTCCCACCCCGACAGGGAGGGGGAAGACGAGCAGTACTTC. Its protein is CASSSHPDREGEDEQYF.

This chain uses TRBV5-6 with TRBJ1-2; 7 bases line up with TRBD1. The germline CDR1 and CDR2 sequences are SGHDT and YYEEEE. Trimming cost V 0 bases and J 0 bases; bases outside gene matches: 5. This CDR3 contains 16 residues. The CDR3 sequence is CASSLEGGTANYGYTF. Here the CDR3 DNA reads TGTGCCAGCAGCTTGGAAGGGGGCACGGCTAACTATGGCTACACCTTC.

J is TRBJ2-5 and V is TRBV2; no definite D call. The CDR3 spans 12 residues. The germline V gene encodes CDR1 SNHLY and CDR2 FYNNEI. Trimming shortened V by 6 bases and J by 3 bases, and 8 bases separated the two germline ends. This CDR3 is CASSDLEETQYF. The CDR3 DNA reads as TGTGCCAGCAGCGACTTAGAAGAGACCCAGTACTTC.

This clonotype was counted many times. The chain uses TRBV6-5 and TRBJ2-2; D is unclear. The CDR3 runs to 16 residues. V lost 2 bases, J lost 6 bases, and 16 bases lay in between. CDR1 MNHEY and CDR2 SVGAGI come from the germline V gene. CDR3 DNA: TGTGCCAGCAGTTACGGGGTAGAGATGAGCTCCGGGGAGCTGTTTTTT. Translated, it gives CASSYGVEMSSGELFF.

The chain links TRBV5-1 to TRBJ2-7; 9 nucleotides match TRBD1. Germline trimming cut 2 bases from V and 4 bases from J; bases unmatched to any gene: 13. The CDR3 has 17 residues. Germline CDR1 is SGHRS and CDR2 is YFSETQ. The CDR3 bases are TGCGCCAGCAGCTTTAAACAGGGGGCAGGGAGAGGTTACGAGCAGTACTTC. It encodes CASSFKQGAGRGYEQYF. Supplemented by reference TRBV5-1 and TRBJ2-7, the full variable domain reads KAGVTQTPRYLIKTRGQQVTLSCSPISGHRSVSWYQQTPGQGLQFLFEYFSETQRNKGNFPGRFSGRQFSNSRSEMNVSTLELGDSALYLCASSFKQGAGRGYEQYFGPGTRLTVT.

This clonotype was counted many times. The CDR3 here is CASSLDRDYEQYF. The CDR3 coding sequence is TGCGCCAGCAGCTTGGACAGGGACTACGAGCAGTACTTC. The chain joins TRBV5-1 to TRBJ2-7; D is perhaps TRBD1 (6 bases). Trimming shortened V by 0 bases and J by 3 bases, and 7 bases separated the two germline ends. The CDR3 spans 13 residues. CDR1 is SGHRS and CDR2 is YFSETQ in the germline V gene.

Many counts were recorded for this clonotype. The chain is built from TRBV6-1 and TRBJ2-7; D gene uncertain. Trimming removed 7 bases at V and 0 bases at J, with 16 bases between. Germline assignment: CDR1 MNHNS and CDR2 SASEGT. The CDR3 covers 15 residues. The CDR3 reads CASIGAGPFSYEQYF. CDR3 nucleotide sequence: TGTGCCAGCATTGGAGCCGGTCCCTTCTCCTACGAGCAGTACTTC.

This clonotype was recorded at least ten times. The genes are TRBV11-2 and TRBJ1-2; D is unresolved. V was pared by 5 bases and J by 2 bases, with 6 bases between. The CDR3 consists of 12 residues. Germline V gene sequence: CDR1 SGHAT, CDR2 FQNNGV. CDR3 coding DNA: TGTGCCAGCAGCCGAAAGAACTATGGCTACACCTTC. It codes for CASSRKNYGYTF.

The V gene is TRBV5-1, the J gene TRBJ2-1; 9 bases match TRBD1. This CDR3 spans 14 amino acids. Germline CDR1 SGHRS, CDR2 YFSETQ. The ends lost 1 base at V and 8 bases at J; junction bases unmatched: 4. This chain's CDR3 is CASSLRGQGYEQFF. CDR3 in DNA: TGCGCCAGCAGCTTGAGAGGACAGGGGTATGAGCAGTTCTTC.

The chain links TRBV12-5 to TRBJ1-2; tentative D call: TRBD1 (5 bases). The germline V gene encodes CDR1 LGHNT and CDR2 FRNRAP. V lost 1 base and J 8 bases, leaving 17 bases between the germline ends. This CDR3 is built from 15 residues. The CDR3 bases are TGTGCTAGTGGTTTGGGGGGGGGGAGGCGAGGAGGCTACACCTTC. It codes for CASGLGGGRRGGYTF.

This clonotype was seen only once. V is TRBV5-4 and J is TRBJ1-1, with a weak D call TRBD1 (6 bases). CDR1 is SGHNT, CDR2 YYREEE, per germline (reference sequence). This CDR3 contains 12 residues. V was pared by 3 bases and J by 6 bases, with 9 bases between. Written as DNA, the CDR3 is TGTGCCAGCAGCTCCCAGGGGTCTGAAGCTTTCTTT. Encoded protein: CASSSQGSEAFF. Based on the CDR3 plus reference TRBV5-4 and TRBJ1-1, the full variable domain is ETGVTQSPTHLIKTRGQQVTLRCSSQSGHNTVSWYQQALGQGPQFIFQYYREEENGRGNFPPRFSGLQFPNYSSELNVNALELDDSALYLCASSSQGSEAFFGQGTRLTVV.

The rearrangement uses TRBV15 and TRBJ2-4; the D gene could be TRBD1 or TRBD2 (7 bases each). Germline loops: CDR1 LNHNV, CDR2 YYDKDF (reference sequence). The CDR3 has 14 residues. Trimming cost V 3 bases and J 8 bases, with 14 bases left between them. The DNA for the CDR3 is TGTGCCACCAGCAGCCAGGGGGGGGTTCACATTCAGTACTTC. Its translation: CATSSQGGVHIQYF.

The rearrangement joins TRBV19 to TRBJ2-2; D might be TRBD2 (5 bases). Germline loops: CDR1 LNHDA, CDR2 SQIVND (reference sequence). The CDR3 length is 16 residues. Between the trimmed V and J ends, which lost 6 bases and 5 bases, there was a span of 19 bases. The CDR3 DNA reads TGTGCCAGTAGCCCTGAGCGGTTTGGGAGAACCGGGGAGCTGTTTTTT. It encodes CASSPERFGRTGELFF.

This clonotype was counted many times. The CDR3 DNA is TGTGCCAGCAGCTACCTCTTAGCGCGATACGAGCAGTACGTC. Encoded protein: CASSYLLARYEQYV. This sequence joins TRBV5-8 and TRBJ2-7; a weak D match, TRBD2 (5 bases). CDR1 is SGHTS, CDR2 YDEGEE, per germline. This CDR3 is 14 amino acids long. The germline V and J ends were trimmed by 3 bases and 4 bases, with 14 bases remaining between them.

The DNA of the CDR3 is TGTGCCATCAGAAGGACTAGCGGGAGCACAGATACGCAGTATTTT. Its translation is CAIRRTSGSTDTQYF. The chain uses TRBV10-3 and TRBJ2-3, with 11 bases that match TRBD2. The CDR3 runs 15 residues. From germline, CDR1 is ENHRY and CDR2 SYGVKD. The junction had 2 bases not matched to a gene; V was cut back by 6 bases and J by 0 bases.

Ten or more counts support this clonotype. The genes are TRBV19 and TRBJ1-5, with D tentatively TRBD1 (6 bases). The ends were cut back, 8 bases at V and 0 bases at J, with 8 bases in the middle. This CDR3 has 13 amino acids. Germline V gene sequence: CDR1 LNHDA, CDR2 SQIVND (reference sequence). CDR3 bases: TGTGCCAGTGGACAGATTAGCAATCAGCCCCAGCATTTT. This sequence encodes CASGQISNQPQHF.

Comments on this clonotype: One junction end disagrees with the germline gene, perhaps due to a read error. The CDR3 coding sequence is TGCAGTGTTAGAGTTAGGGCCTCGGCGGGAGGGGAGGGTGCAGATACGCAGTATTTT. Translating gives CSVRVRASAGGEGADTQYF. The chain links TRBV20-1 to TRBJ2-3, with 9 bases fitting TRBD2. The V gene's germline CDR1 is DFQATT and CDR2 SNEGSKA (reference sequence). The CDR3 spans 19 residues.

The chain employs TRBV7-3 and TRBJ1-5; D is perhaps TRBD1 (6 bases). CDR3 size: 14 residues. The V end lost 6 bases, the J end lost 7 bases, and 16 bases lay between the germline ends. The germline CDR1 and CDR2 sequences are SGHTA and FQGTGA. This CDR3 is CASSLGRGGQPQHF. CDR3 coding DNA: TGTGCCAGCAGTTTGGGCAGGGGCGGGCAGCCCCAGCATTTT.

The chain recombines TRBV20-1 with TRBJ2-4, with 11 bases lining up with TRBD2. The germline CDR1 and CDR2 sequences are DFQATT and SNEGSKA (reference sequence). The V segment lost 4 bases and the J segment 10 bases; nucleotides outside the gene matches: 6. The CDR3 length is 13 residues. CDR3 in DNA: TGCAGTGCTAAGAGACTAGCGGGGTCTATTCAGTACTTC. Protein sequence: CSAKRLAGSIQYF.

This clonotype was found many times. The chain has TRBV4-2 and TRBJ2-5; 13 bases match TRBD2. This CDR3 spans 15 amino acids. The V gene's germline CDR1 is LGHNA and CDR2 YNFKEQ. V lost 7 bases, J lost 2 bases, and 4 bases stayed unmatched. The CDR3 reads CASKPGLAGQETQYF. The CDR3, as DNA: TGTGCCAGCAAGCCGGGACTAGCGGGACAAGAGACCCAGTACTTC.

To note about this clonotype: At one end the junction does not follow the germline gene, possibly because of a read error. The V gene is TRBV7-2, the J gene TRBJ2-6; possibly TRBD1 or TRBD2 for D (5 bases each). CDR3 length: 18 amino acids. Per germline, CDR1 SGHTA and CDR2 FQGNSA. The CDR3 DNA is TGTGCCAGAAGCTTGGTTGCAGGGAGATTAGGTGGGGCCAACGTCCCGACTTTC. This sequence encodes CARSLVAGRLGGANVPTF.

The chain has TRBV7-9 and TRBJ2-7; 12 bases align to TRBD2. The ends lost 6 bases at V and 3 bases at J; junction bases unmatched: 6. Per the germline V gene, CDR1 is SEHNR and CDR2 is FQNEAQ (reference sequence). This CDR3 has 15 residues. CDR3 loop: CASSSTSGGLYEQYF. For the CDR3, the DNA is TGTGCCAGCAGTTCTACTAGCGGGGGGCTCTACGAGCAGTACTTC.

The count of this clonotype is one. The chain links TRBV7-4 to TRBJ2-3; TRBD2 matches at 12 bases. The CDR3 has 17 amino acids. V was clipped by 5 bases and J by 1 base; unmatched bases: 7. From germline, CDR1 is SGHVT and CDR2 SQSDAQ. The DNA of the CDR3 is TGTGCCAGCAGCCCGCCGTGGACTAGCGGGGGCACAGATACGCAGTATTTT. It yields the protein CASSPPWTSGGTDTQYF.

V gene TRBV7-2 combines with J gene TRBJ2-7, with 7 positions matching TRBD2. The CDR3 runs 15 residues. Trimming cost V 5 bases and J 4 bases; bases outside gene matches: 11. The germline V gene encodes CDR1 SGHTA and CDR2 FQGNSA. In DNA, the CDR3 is TGTGCCAGCAGCCATACAAGCGGGGAGCTATACGAGCAGTACGTC. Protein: CASSHTSGELYEQYV.

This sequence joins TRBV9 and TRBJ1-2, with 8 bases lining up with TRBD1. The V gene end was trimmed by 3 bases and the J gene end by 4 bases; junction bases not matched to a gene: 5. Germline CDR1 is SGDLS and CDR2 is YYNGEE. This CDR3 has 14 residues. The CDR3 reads CASSGQGASYGYTF. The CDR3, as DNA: TGTGCCAGCAGCGGCCAGGGGGCAAGCTATGGCTACACCTTC.

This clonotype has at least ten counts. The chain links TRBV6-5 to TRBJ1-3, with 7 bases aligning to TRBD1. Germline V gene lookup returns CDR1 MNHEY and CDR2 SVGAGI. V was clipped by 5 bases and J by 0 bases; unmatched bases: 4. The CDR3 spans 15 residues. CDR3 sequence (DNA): TGTGCCAGCAGTATGGCAGGGGGCTCTGGAAACACCATATATTTT. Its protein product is CASSMAGGSGNTIYF.

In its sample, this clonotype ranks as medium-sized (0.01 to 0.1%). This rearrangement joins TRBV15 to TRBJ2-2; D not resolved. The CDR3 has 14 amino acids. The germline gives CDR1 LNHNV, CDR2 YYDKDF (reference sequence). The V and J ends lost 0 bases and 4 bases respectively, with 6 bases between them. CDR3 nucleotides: TGTGCCACCAGCAGAGAGACGGCCACCGGGGAGCTGTTTTTT. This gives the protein CATSRETATGELFF. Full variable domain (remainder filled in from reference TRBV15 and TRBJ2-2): DAMVIQNPRYQVTQFGKPVTLSCSQTLNHNVMYWYQQKSSQAPKLLFHYYDKDFNNEADTPDNFQSRRPNTSFCFLDIRSPGLGDTAMYLCATSRETATGELFFGEGSRLTVL.

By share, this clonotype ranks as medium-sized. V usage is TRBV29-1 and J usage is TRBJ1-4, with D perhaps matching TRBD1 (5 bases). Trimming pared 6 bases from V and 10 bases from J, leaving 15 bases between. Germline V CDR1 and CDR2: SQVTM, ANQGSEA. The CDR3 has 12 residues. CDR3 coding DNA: TGCAGCGTCCAATTAGGGGAGGGAAAACTGTTTTTT. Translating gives CSVQLGEGKLFF.